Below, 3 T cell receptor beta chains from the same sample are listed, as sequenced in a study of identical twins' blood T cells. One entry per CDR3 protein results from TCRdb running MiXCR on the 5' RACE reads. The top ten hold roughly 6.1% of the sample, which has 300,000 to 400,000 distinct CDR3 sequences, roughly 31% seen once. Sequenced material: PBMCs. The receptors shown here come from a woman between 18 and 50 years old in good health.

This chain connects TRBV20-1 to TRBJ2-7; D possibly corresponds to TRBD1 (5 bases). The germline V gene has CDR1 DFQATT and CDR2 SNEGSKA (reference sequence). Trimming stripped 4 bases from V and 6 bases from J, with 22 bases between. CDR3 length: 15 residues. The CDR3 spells CSANDPGPAFSEQYF. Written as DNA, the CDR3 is TGCAGTGCTAACGACCCAGGGCCAGCTTTCTCCGAGCAGTACTTC.

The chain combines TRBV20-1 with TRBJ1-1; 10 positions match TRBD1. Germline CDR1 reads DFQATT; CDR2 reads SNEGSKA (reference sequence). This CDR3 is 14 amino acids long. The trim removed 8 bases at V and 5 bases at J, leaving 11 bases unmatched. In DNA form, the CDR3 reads TGCAGTATTCTTGCGACGGGACAGGGGACTGAAGCTTTCTTT. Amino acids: CSILATGQGTEAFF.

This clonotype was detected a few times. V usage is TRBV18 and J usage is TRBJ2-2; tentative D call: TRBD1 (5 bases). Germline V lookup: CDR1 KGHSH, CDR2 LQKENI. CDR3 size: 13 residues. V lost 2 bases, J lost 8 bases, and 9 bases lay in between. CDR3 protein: CASSPIGQGELFF. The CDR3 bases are TGTGCCAGCTCACCAATTGGACAAGGGGAGCTGTTTTTT. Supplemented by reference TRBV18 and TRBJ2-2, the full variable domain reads NAGVMQNPRHLVRRRGQEARLRCSPMKGHSHVYWYRQLPEEGLKFMVYLQKENIIDESGMPKERFSAEFPKEGPSILRIQQVVRGDSAAYFCASSPIGQGELFFGEGSRLTVL.